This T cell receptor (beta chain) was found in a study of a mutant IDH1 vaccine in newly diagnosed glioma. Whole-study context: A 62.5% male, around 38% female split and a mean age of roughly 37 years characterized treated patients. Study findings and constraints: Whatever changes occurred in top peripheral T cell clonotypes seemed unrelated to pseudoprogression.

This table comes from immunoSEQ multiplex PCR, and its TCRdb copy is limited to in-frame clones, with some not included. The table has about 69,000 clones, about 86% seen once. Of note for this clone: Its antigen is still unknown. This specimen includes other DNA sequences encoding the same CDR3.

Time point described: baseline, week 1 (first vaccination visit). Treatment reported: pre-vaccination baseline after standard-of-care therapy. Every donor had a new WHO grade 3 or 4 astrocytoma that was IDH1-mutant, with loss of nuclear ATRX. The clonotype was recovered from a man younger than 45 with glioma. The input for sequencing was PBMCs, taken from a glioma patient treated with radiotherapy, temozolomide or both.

CDR3 DNA: TGTGCTAGCGGGACACCCTCCTACGAGCAGTACTTC. It yields the protein CASGTPSYEQYF. V gene TRBV6-5 combines with J gene TRBJ2-7; 8 bases fit TRBD2. Germline V CDR1 and CDR2: MNHEY, SVGAGI. This CDR3 has 12 residues.